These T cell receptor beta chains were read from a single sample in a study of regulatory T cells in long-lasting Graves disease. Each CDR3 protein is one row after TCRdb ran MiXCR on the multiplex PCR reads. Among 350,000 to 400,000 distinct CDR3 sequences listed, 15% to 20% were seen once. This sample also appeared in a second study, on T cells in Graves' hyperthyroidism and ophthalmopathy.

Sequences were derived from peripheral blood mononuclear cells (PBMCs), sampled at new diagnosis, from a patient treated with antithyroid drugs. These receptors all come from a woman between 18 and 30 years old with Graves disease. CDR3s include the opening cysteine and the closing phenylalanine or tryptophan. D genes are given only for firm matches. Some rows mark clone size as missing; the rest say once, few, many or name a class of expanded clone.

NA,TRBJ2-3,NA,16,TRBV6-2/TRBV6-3,TGTGCCAGCAGTTACGGAGCGGGCTTAAACACAGATACGCAGTATTTT,CASSYGAGLNTDTQYF
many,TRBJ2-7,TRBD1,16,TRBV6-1,TGTGCCAGCAGTGAGGGGACAGGATTGAGCTCCTACGAGCAGTACTTC,CASSEGTGLSSYEQYF
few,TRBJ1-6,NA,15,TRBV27,TGTGCCAGCAGTTTAGTCGGACGGGCAATTATCACCCTCCACTTT,CASSLVGRAIITLHF
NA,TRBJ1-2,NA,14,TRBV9,TGTGCCAGCAGCGTAGATGGAGCTAACTATGGCTACACCTTC,CASSVDGANYGYTF
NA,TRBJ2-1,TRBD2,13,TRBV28,TGTGCCGTCCGGGAGGAATCCTACAATGAGCAGTTCTTC,CAVREESYNEQFF
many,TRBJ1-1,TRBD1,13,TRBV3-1,TGTGCCAGCAGCCAAGATCTGGACAGGGATGCTTTCTTT,CASSQDLDRDAFF
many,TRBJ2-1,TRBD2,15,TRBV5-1,TGCGCCACCCGGAGGCGGGAGGGCAGGTACAATGAGCAGTTCTTC,CATRRREGRYNEQFF
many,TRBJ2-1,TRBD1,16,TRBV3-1,TGTGCCAGCAGCCAAGTCAGGACAGGAAACTACAATGAGCAGTTCTTC,CASSQVRTGNYNEQFF
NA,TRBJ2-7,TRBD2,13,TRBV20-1,TGCAGTGCTAGCGGCGGGGGGGACTACGAGCAGTACTTC,CSASGGGDYEQYF
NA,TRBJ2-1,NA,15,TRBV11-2,TGTGCCAGCAGCCTACCCGGGTGGGGGTACAATGAGCAGTTCTTC,CASSLPGWGYNEQFF
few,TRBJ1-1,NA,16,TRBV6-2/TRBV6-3,TGTGCCAGCAGTTACTCGAGTGTAGGCCTACCCACTGAAGCTTTCTTT,CASSYSSVGLPTEAFF
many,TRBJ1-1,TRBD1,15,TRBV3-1,TGTGCCAGCAGCCAATTATACAGGGGCGGCACTGAAGCTTTCTTT,CASSQLYRGGTEAFF
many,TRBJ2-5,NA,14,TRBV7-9,TGTGCCACCCTAGCTTCGTTCAGGGGAGAGACCCAGTACTTC,CATLASFRGETQYF
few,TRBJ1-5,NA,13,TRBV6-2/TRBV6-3,TGTGCCAGCAGTGAACAGTTTGATCAGCCCCAGCATTTT,CASSEQFDQPQHF
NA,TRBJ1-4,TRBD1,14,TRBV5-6,TGTGCCAGCAGCTGGGACAGGTGGAATGAAAAACTGTTTTTT,CASSWDRWNEKLFF
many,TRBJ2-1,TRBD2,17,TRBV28,TGTGCCAGCAGTTTATGGGCTAGCGGGAGGGCCAACAATGAGCAGTTCTTC,CASSLWASGRANNEQFF
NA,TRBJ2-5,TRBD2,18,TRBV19,TGTGCCAGTAGCCCCCTTCCTGGGCTAGCGGGATACCAAGAGACCCAGTACTTC,CASSPLPGLAGYQETQYF
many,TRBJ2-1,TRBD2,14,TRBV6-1,TGTGCCAGCCAAGGGCTAGCGGGATCCTATGAGCAGTTCTTC,CASQGLAGSYEQFF
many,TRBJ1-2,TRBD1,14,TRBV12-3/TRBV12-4,TGTGCCAGCACCTGGGGACAGGGGGAGCTTGGCTACACCTTC,CASTWGQGELGYTF
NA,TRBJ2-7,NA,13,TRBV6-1,TGTGCCAGCAGTGAAGGGGTAATGGTCGAGCAGTACTTC,CASSEGVMVEQYF
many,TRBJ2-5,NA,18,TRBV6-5,TGTGCCAGCAGTTACTCGCGGGGAGGGGGGAGATTCAAAGAGACCCAGTACTTC,CASSYSRGGGRFKETQYF
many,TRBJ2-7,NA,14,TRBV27,TGTGCCAGCAGTGACTCGGGCTACACCTACGAGCAGTACTTC,CASSDSGYTYEQYF
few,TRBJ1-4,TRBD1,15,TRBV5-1,TGCGCCAGCAGCCTAGGACAGGCCGGATATGAAAAACTGGTTTTT,CASSLGQAGYEKLVF
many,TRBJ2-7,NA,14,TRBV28,TGTGCCAGCAGTTTGGTGGGGGGCCACGACGAGCAGTACTTC,CASSLVGGHDEQYF
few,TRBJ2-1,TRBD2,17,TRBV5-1,TGCGCCAGCAGCAGCCAAGGGACTAGCGGGAGCTACAATGAGCAGTTCTTC,CASSSQGTSGSYNEQFF
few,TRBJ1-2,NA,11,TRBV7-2,TGTGCCAGCAGCTCAAGGTTAGGCTACACCTTC,CASSSRLGYTF
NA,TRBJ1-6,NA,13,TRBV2,TGTGCCAGTTGGGGGGGAGGCGATTCACCCCTCCACTTT,CASWGGGDSPLHF
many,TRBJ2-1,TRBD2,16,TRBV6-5,TGTGCCAGCAGTTACGCCGTGGGACTAGCGCCCAATGAGCAGTTCTTC,CASSYAVGLAPNEQFF
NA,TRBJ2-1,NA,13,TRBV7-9,TGTGCCAGCAGCTTATTGGCTAGTTATGAGCAGTTCTTC,CASSLLASYEQFF